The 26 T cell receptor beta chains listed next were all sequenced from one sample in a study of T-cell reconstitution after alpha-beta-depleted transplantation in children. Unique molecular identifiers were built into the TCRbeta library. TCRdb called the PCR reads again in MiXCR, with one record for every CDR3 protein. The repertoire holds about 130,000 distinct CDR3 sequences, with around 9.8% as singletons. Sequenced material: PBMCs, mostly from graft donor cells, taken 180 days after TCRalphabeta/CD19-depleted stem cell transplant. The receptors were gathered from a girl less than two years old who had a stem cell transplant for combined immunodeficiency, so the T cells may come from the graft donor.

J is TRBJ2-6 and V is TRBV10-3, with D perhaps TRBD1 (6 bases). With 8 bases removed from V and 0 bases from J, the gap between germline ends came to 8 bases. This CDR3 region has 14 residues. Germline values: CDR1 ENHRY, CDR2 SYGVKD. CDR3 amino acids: CAIPGASGANVLTF. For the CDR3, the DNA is TGTGCCATCCCAGGGGCCTCTGGGGCCAACGTCCTGACTTTC.

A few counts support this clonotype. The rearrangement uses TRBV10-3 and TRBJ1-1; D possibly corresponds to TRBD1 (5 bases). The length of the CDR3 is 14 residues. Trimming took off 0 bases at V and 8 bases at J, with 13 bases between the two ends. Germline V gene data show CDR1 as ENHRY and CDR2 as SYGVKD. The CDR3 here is CAISESGFEGEAFF. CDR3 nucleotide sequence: TGTGCCATCAGTGAGTCAGGCTTCGAGGGGGAAGCTTTCTTT.

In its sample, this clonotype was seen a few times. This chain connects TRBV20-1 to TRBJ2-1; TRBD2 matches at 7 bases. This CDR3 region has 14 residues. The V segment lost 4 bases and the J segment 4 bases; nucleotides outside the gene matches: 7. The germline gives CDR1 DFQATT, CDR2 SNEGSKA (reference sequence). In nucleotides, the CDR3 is TGCAGTGCTAAAGCGGGAAGGCAATACAATGAGCAGTTCTTC. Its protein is CSAKAGRQYNEQFF.

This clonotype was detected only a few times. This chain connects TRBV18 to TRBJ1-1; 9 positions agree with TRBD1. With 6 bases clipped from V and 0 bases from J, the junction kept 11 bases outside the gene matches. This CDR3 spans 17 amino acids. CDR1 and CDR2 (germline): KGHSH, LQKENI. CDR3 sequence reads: CASSAIGTGSVNTEAFF. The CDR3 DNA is TGTGCCAGCTCGGCAATCGGGACAGGGAGCGTGAACACTGAAGCTTTCTTT.

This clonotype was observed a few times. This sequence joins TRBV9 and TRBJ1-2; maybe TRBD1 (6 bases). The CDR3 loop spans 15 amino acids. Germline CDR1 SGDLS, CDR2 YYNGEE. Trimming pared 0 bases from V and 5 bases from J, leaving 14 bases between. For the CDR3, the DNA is TGTGCCAGCAGCGTAGGCTGGGGGCCCGGGTATGGCTACACCTTC. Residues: CASSVGWGPGYGYTF.

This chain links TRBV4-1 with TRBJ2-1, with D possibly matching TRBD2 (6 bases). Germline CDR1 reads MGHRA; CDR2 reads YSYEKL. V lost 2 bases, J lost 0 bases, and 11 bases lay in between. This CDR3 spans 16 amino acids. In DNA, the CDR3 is TGCGCCAGCAGCCAACCCGGGACTTTCTCCTACAATGAGCAGTTCTTC. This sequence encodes CASSQPGTFSYNEQFF.

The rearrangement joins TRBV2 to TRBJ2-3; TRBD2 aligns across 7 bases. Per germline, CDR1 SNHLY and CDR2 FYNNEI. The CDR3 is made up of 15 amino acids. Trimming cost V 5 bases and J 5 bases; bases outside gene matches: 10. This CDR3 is CASSFRSGVLDTQYF. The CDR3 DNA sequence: TGTGCCAGCAGTTTCAGAAGCGGGGTTCTAGATACGCAGTATTTT.

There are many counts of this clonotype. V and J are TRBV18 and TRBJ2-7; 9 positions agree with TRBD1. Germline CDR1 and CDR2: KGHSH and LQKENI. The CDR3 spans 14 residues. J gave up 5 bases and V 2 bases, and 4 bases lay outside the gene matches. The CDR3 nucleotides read TGTGCCAGCTCACCAAGCACAGGGGGCCACGAGCAGTACTTC. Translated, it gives CASSPSTGGHEQYF.

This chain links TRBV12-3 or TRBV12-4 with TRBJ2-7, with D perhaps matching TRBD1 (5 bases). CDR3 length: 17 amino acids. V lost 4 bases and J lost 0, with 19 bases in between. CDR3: CASSYSRQWSSSYEQYF. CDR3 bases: TGTGCCAGCAGTTATTCCCGACAGTGGTCGAGCTCCTACGAGCAGTACTTC.

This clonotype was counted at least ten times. This chain's CDR3 is CASTLLAGGSSYNEQFF. In DNA, the CDR3 is TGCGCCAGCACCCTTCTAGCGGGGGGTAGCTCCTACAATGAGCAGTTCTTC. This chain uses TRBV5-1 with TRBJ2-1; TRBD2 agrees at 11 bases. Per the germline V gene, CDR1 is SGHRS and CDR2 is YFSETQ. There are 17 residues in the CDR3. With 6 bases clipped from V and 0 bases from J, the junction kept 8 bases outside the gene matches.

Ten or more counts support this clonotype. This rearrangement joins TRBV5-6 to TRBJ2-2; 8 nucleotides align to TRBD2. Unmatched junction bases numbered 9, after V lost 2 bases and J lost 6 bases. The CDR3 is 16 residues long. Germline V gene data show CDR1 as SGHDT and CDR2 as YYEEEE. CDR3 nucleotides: TGTGCCAGCAGCTTTTGGCGGACTAGCTCGGCCGGGGAGCTGTTTTTT. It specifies CASSFWRTSSAGELFF.

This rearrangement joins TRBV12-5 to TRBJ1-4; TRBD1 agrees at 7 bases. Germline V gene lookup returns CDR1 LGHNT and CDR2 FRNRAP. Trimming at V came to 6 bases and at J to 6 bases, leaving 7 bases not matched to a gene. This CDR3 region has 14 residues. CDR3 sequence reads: CASGTGWGDEKLFF. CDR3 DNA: TGTGCTAGTGGGACAGGGTGGGGGGATGAAAAACTGTTTTTT.

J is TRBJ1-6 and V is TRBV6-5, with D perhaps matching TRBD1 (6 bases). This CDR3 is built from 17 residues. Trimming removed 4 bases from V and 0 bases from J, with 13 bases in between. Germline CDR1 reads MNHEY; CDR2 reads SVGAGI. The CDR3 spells CASSLLRGASYNSPLHF. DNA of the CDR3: TGTGCCAGCAGTTTACTACGGGGGGCCTCCTATAATTCACCCCTCCACTTT.

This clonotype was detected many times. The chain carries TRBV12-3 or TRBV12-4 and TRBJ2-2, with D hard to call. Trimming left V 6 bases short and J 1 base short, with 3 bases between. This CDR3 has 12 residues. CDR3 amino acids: CASRWNTGELFF. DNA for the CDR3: TGTGCCAGCAGATGGAACACCGGGGAGCTGTTTTTT.

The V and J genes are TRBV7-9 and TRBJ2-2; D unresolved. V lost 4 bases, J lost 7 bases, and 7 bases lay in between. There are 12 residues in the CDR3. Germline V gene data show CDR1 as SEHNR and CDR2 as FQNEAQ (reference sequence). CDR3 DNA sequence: TGTGCCAGCAGCTATTCTCACGGGGAGCTGTTTTTT. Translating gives CASSYSHGELFF.

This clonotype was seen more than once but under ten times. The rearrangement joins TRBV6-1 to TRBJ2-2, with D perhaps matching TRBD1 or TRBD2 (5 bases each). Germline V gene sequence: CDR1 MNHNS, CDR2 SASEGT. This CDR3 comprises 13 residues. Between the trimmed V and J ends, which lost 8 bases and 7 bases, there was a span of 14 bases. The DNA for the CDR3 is TGTGCCAGCCGGGACCATTGGTTCGGGGAGCTGTTTTTT. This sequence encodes CASRDHWFGELFF.

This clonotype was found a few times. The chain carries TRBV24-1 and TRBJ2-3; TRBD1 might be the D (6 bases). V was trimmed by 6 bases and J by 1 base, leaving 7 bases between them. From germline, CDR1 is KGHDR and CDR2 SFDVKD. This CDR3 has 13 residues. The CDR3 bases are TGTGCCACCAGTAGGACAGGCACAGATACGCAGTATTTT. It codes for CATSRTGTDTQYF.

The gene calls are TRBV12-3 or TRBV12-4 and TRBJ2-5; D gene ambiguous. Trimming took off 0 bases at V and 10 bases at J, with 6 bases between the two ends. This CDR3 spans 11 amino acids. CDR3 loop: CASSLARNQYF. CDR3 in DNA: TGTGCCAGCAGTTTAGCGAGGAACCAGTACTTC.

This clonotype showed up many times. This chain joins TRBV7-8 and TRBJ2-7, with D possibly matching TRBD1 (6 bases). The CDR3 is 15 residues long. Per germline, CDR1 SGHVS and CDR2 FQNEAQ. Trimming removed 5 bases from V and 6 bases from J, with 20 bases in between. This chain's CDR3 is CASSPPGHPPSEQYF. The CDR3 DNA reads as TGTGCCAGCAGCCCCCCGGGACACCCTCCTTCCGAGCAGTACTTC. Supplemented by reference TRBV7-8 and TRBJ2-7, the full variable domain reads GAGVSQSPRYKVAKRGQDVALRCDPISGHVSLFWYQQALGQGPEFLTYFQNEAQLDKSGLPSDRFFAERPEGSVSTLKIQRTQQEDSAVYLCASSPPGHPPSEQYFGPGTRLTVT.

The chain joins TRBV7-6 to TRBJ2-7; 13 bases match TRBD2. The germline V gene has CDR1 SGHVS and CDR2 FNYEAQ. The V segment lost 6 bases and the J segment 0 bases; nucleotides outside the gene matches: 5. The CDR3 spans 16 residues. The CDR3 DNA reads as TGTGCCAGCAGAAAAGGACTAGCGGGGGCCTCCTACGAGCAGTACTTC. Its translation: CASRKGLAGASYEQYF. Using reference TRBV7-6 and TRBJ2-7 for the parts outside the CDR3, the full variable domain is GAGVSQSPRYKVTKRGQDVALRCDPISGHVSLYWYRQALGQGPEFLTYFNYEAQQDKSGLPNDRFSAERPEGSISTLTIQRTEQRDSAMYRCASRKGLAGASYEQYFGPGTRLTVT.

CDR3 sequence reads: CSVVDPSTGGNTEAFF. For the CDR3, the DNA is TGCAGCGTTGTGGACCCATCGACAGGGGGAAACACTGAAGCTTTCTTT. The rearrangement links TRBV29-1 to TRBJ1-1, with TRBD1 matching 9 bases. The CDR3 covers 16 residues. The germline gives CDR1 SQVTM, CDR2 ANQGSEA. The trim removed 4 bases at V and 2 bases at J, leaving 11 bases unmatched.

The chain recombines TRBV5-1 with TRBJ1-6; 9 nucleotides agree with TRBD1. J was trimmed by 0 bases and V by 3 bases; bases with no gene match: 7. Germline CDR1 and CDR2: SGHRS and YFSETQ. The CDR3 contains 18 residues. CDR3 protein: CASSSDRGSGSYNSPLHF. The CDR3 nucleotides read TGCGCCAGCAGCTCGGACAGGGGAAGTGGCTCCTATAATTCACCCCTCCACTTT.

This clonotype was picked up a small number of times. The CDR3 is CASRWTGAGTQYF. The CDR3 DNA reads TGTGCCAGCAGGTGGACAGGGGCGGGGACCCAGTACTTC. This chain joins TRBV7-2 and TRBJ2-5; 9 bases are a match to TRBD1. Germline lookup yields CDR1 SGHTA and CDR2 FQGNSA. V was pared by 6 bases and J by 7 bases, with 6 bases of the junction left unmatched. This CDR3 region has 13 residues.

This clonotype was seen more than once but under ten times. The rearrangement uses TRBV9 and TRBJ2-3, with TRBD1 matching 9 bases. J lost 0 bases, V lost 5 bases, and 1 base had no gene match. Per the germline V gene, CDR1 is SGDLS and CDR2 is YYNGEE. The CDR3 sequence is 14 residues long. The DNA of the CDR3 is TGTGCCAGCAGTGGGACAGGGAGCACAGATACGCAGTATTTT. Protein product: CASSGTGSTDTQYF.

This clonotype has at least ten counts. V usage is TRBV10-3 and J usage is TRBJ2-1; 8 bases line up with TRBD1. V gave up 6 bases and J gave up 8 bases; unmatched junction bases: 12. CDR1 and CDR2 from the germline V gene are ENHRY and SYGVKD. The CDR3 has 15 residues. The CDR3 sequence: CAIRPDREVFDEQFF. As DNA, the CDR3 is TGTGCCATCAGGCCGGACAGGGAGGTCTTCGATGAGCAGTTCTTC.

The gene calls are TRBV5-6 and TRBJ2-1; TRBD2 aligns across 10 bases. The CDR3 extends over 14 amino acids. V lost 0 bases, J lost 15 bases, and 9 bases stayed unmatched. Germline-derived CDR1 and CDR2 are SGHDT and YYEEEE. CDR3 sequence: CASSLASGRAFRFF. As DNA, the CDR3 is TGTGCCAGCAGCTTGGCGAGCGGGAGGGCCTTCAGGTTCTTC.